The clone carrying this T cell receptor (beta chain) was seen ten or more times. The antigen is not known. Preparation of the TCRbeta library used unique molecular identifiers. TCRdb called the PCR reads again in MiXCR, with one record for every CDR3 protein. The sample has nearly 250,000 distinct CDR3 sequences, 7.5% to 9.5% seen once. The sample is drawn from a study of T-cell reconstitution after alpha-beta-depleted transplantation in children. Study-wide points: Several hundred rapidly expanded clones from non-depleted graft cells reportedly supplied alpha-beta T cells about two months post-transplant. The high TCRbeta diversity at day 60 in some patients came from surviving recipient T cells and thymic progenitors. By one year post-transplant, T-cell counts and diversity largely arose from T cells that were newly produced.

The V gene end was trimmed by 6 bases and the J gene end by 7 bases; junction bases not matched to a gene: 8. CDR3 length: 13 amino acids. The germline V gene encodes CDR1 SEHNR and CDR2 FQNEAQ (reference sequence). This specimen consisted of PBMCs, mostly from graft donor cells, obtained 180 days after TCRalphabeta/CD19-depleted stem cell transplant. This receptor was taken from a male patient aged 10-17 years who had a stem cell transplant for acute lymphoblastic leukemia, so the T cells may come from the graft donor. J is TRBJ1-1 and V is TRBV7-9; TRBD1 agrees at 7 bases. The DNA of the CDR3 is TGTGCCAGCAGACGGACAGGATCTATTGAAGCTTTCTTT. Protein product: CASRRTGSIEAFF. Complete variable domain (other parts from reference TRBV7-9 and TRBJ1-1): DTGVSQNPRHKITKRGQNVTFRCDPISEHNRLYWYRQTLGQGPEFLTYFQNEAQLEKSRLLSDRFSAERPKGSFSTLEIQRTEQGDSAMYLCASRRTGSIEAFFGQGTRLTVV.